The 18 T cell receptor beta chains presented below share a single source sample, sequenced in a study of cytomegalovirus exposure and HLA in healthy donors (dated by TCRdb to about 2017). The library was built by means of the immunoSEQ multiplex PCR assay. For the multiplex PCR, a mixture combining 60 forward primers for TCR Vbeta segments and 13 reverse primers for TCR Jbeta segments was used. TCRdb took over this immuneACCESS table, retaining in-frame rearrangements with V and J assigned. Such tables are incomplete; in checked studies, under half of the missing clones stem from an unresolved V gene, and the remainder is unexplained. The sample profile shows more than 100,000 clones; 64% of them were found once. Together, the top ten hold 2% to 2.5% of the sample. Material: PBMCs. These receptors came from a woman aged 40 to 50 in good health and CMV-seronegative.

The table lists this clone with a few counts. The chain is built from TRBV28 and TRBJ2-2; 8 bases line up with TRBD1. The CDR3 spans 16 residues. From germline, CDR1 is MDHEN and CDR2 SYDVKM. V shed 4 bases, J shed 4 bases, and the junction held 8 bases outside the gene matches. CDR3 nucleotides: TGTGCCAGCAGTTCTCCCCAGGGGGCGGCCACCGGGGAGCTGTTTTTT. As protein: CASSSPQGAATGELFF.

The chain has TRBV2 and TRBJ1-1, with unresolved D. There are 11 residues in the CDR3. CDR1 SNHLY and CDR2 FYNNEI come from the germline V gene. V was clipped by 6 bases and J by 2 bases, with 4 bases between them. Written as DNA, the CDR3 is TGTGCCAGCAGCCTAAACACTGAAGCTTTCTTT. As protein: CASSLNTEAFF.

The V gene is TRBV4-3, the J gene TRBJ1-5; no clear D gene. Trimming removed 0 bases from V and 7 bases from J, with 10 bases in between. Per the germline V gene, CDR1 is LGHNA and CDR2 is YSLEER. This CDR3 is built from 14 residues. CDR3 region: CASSQDLGQQPQHF. CDR3 nucleotide sequence: TGCGCCAGCAGCCAAGATCTGGGCCAACAGCCCCAGCATTTT.

This clone was observed a few times. V usage is TRBV4-3 and J usage is TRBJ1-4; 7 nucleotides align to TRBD1. Germline V gene lookup returns CDR1 LGHNA and CDR2 YSLEER. V shed 4 bases and J 4 bases; nucleotides not matched to a gene: 3. The CDR3 length is 14 residues. The CDR3 sequence is CASSLDRRNEKLFF. Here the CDR3 DNA reads TGCGCCAGCAGCCTGGACAGGCGTAATGAAAAACTGTTTTTT.

This rearrangement joins TRBV18 to TRBJ2-3; D perhaps matches TRBD2 (5 bases). CDR3 length: 12 amino acids. Germline V gene data show CDR1 as KGHSH and CDR2 as LQKENI. Trimming shortened V by 4 bases and J by 6 bases, and 8 bases separated the two germline ends. CDR3 protein: CASSRPGDTQYF. For the CDR3, the DNA is TGTGCCAGCTCACGGCCGGGGGATACGCAGTATTTT.

The chain uses TRBV2 and TRBJ2-2, with D possibly TRBD1 on 5 matching bases. In germline, CDR1 is SNHLY, CDR2 FYNNEI. V was shortened by 8 bases and J by 3 bases, with 7 bases between the two germline ends. The CDR3 is made up of 12 amino acids. The CDR3 region has the DNA TGTGCCAGCGGGGCCGACACCGGGGAGCTGTTTTTT. This translates into CASGADTGELFF.

The table lists this clone with a few counts. The chain's CDR3 is CASSQSDRAVPEAFF. The CDR3 DNA follows: TGCGCCAGCAGCCAGAGCGACAGGGCGGTCCCTGAAGCTTTCTTT. This chain connects TRBV4-1 to TRBJ1-1; 7 bases are a match to TRBD1. CDR3 length equals 15 residues. J lost 6 bases, V lost 3 bases, and 10 bases had no gene match. Germline V gene sequence: CDR1 MGHRA, CDR2 YSYEKL.

This clone was seen a handful of times. This chain uses TRBV2 with TRBJ1-1, with D hard to call. Trimming removed 2 bases from V and 3 bases from J, with 4 bases in between. CDR1 is SNHLY, CDR2 FYNNEI, per germline. The CDR3 consists of 12 residues. CDR3 in amino acids: CASSEPYTEAFF. CDR3 DNA: TGTGCCAGCAGTGAACCGTACACTGAAGCTTTCTTT.

This chain links TRBV6-1 with TRBJ1-5; 7 bases are shared with TRBD1. CDR1 and CDR2 (germline): MNHNS, SASEGT. The CDR3 is 14 residues long. J lost 4 bases, V lost 10 bases, and 10 bases had no gene match. As DNA, the CDR3 is TGTGCCACTACTGAGGGACAGTCAAATCAGCCCCAGCATTTT. Translated, it gives CATTEGQSNQPQHF.

The chain employs TRBV7-2 and TRBJ2-1, with 13 bases lining up with TRBD2. V trimming: 0 bases; J trimming: 4 bases; junction bases outside the gene matches: 12. Germline CDR1 reads SGHTA; CDR2 reads FQGNSA. The CDR3 consists of 20 residues. CDR3 DNA: TGTGCCAGCAGCTTAGCGCTTACTAGCGGGGGGGCCAGACTATACAATGAGCAGTTCTTC. Amino acids: CASSLALTSGGARLYNEQFF.

This chain connects TRBV19 to TRBJ1-5, with D perhaps matching TRBD1 (5 bases). Germline V gene sequence: CDR1 LNHDA, CDR2 SQIVND (reference sequence). This CDR3 is 14 amino acids long. The V end was cut by 6 bases, the J end by 7 bases, with 16 bases between. CDR3: CASRTGTQTQPQHF. The CDR3 nucleotides are TGTGCCAGTAGAACCGGGACTCAAACCCAGCCCCAGCATTTT. The complete variable domain, with remaining parts taken from reference TRBV19 and TRBJ1-5, reads DGGITQSPKYLFRKEGQNVTLSCEQNLNHDAMYWYRQDPGQGLRLIYYSQIVNDFQKGDIAEGYSVSREKKESFPLTVTSAQKNPTAFYLCASRTGTQTQPQHFGDGTRLSIL.

The V and J genes are TRBV5-8 and TRBJ1-2, with 9 bases fitting TRBD1. V lost 4 bases to trimming and J lost 8 bases; unmatched junction nucleotides: 12. Germline V gene lookup returns CDR1 SGHTS and CDR2 YDEGEE. The CDR3 has 15 amino acids. The CDR3 loop reads CASSIQGALITGYTF. The CDR3 DNA reads as TGTGCCAGCAGCATACAGGGGGCTCTTATAACGGGCTACACCTTC.

This clone was seen a handful of times. CDR3 DNA: TGTGCCAGCAGCGGGGAGGTTTGGGGCACTGAAGCTTTCTTT. The encoded protein is CASSGEVWGTEAFF. This rearrangement joins TRBV5-8 to TRBJ1-1; the D is unclear. The CDR3 runs 14 residues. Germline V lookup: CDR1 SGHTS, CDR2 YDEGEE. Trimming stripped 4 bases from V and 4 bases from J, with 14 bases between.

A single count supports this clone. This chain connects TRBV28 to TRBJ2-1; 7 bases map to TRBD1. The CDR3 extends over 17 amino acids. Germline V lookup: CDR1 MDHEN, CDR2 SYDVKM. V gave up 2 bases and J gave up 0 bases; unmatched junction bases: 7. The CDR3 here is CASSLKGALSSYNEQFF. The DNA for the CDR3 is TGTGCCAGCAGTTTAAAGGGGGCTCTTAGCTCCTACAATGAGCAGTTCTTC. The whole variable domain, filled in from reference TRBV28 and TRBJ2-1, reads DVKVTQSSRYLVKRTGEKVFLECVQDMDHENMFWYRQDPGLGLRLIYFSYDVKMKEKGDIPEGYSVSREKKERFSLILESASTNQTSMYLCASSLKGALSSYNEQFFGPGTRLTVL.

The chain couples TRBV5-6 to TRBJ2-1; 8 nucleotides align to TRBD2. Trimming cost V 3 bases and J 4 bases; bases outside gene matches: 6. The CDR3 length is 15 residues. Germline loops: CDR1 SGHDT, CDR2 YYEEEE. CDR3 DNA sequence: TGTGCCAGCAGCTCCGGGACTAGTCGTTACAATGAGCAGTTCTTC. This codes for CASSSGTSRYNEQFF.

The chain uses TRBV9 and TRBJ2-5; tentatively, D is TRBD2 (7 bases). Between the trimmed V and J ends, which lost 1 base and 3 bases, there was a span of 10 bases. The CDR3 extends over 14 amino acids. CDR1 is SGDLS and CDR2 is YYNGEE in the germline V gene. In nucleotides, the CDR3 is TGTGCCAGCAGCGTACGGGGGGCCGAAGAGACCCAGTACTTC. As protein: CASSVRGAEETQYF.

The chain is built from TRBV7-9 and TRBJ2-1, with D possibly being TRBD1 (6 bases). CDR1 SEHNR and CDR2 FQNEAQ come from the germline V gene (reference sequence). The CDR3 spans 17 residues. Trimming stripped 0 bases from V and 3 bases from J, with 15 bases between. The DNA for the CDR3 is TGTGCCAGCAGCTTAGCGAAGGGGGAAAGGTTCTACAATGAGCAGTTCTTC. As protein: CASSLAKGERFYNEQFF.

V is TRBV7-6 and J is TRBJ1-1; maybe TRBD1 (5 bases). Germline assignment: CDR1 SGHVS and CDR2 FNYEAQ. The CDR3 length is 14 residues. The V gene lost 2 bases and the J gene lost 1 base, with 8 bases spanning the gap. This chain's CDR3 is CASSLNQGNTEAFF. The CDR3 DNA follows: TGTGCCAGCAGCTTAAACCAGGGGAACACTGAAGCTTTCTTT.